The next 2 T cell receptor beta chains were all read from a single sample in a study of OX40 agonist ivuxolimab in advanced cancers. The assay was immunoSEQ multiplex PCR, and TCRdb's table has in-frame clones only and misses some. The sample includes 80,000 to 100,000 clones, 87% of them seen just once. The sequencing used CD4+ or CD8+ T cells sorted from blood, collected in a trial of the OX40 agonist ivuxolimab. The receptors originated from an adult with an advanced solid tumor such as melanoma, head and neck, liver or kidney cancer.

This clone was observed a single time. The CDR3 spells CASSDLGGDRGYEQYF. The CDR3 nucleotides are TGTGCCAGCAGTGATTTAGGGGGGGACAGGGGTTACGAGCAGTACTTC. The J gene is TRBJ2-7, the V gene TRBV2; 10 bases match TRBD1. This CDR3 has 16 residues. CDR1 and CDR2 (germline): SNHLY, FYNNEI. Trimming cost V 3 bases and J 4 bases; bases outside gene matches: 9. The full variable domain, rest sourced from reference TRBV2 and TRBJ2-7, is EPEVTQTPSHQVTQMGQEVILRCVPISNHLYFYWYRQILGQKVEFLVSFYNNEISEKSEIFDDQFSVERPDGSNFTLKIRSTKLEDSAMYFCASSDLGGDRGYEQYFGPGTRLTVT.

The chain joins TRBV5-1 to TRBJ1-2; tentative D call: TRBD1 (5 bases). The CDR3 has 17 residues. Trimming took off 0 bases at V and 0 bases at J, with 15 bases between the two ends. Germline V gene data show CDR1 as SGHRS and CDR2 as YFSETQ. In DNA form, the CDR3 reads TGCGCCAGCAGCTTGGCCCCGGTGGGGGGGTCTAACTATGGCTACACCTTC. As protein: CASSLAPVGGSNYGYTF.